This T cell receptor beta chain was documented in a study of human T cells and chemical hapten exposure. TCRdb re-called the RACE reads with MiXCR, one entry per CDR3 protein. This sample has over 85,000 distinct CDR3 sequences, with about 9% found just once. Time point noted: patch test 2, 6 weeks after DPC sensitization. Treatment specified: therapeutic diphenylcyclopropenone sensitization with weekly scalp DPC. This CDR3 has 14 amino acids. CDR1 is MNHEY and CDR2 is SMNVEV in the germline V gene (reference sequence). Trimming left V 8 bases short and J 12 bases short, with 23 bases between. The chain joins TRBV27 to TRBJ2-1; D gene ambiguous. The specimen comprised whole blood, sampled in connection with sensitization to the hapten diphenylcyclopropenone (DPC). This clonotype originated in a middle-aged woman with alopecia areata. Some clones in this sample may be carry-over from other donors' samples. Here the CDR3 reads CASGWVLDPLGQFF. In nucleotides, the CDR3 is TGTGCCAGCGGATGGGTATTGGATCCCCTCGGGCAGTTCTTC.